This TCR beta chain was sequenced for a study of T cell changes during pregnancy in multiple sclerosis. Germline lookup yields CDR1 SEHNR and CDR2 FQNEAQ (reference sequence). There are 11 residues in the CDR3. V shed 6 bases and J 8 bases; nucleotides not matched to a gene: 3. The method was immunoSEQ multiplex PCR; TCRdb's version includes in-frame clones alone and lacks a portion of them. The table has roughly 100,000 clones, around 92% seen once. The chain couples TRBV7-9 to TRBJ1-2, with TRBD1 identical over 7 bases. This specimen was peripheral blood, taken after pregnancy. The source of this sequence is a female donor in good health, enrolled as a control in a pregnancy study. The DNA of the CDR3 is TGTGCCAGCAGTGACAGGGTCGGCTACACCTTC. This gives the protein CASSDRVGYTF.